This entry lists 27 T cell receptor beta chains sequenced from one sample in a study of blood T cell repertoires in COVID-19. Libraries were prepared by immunoSEQ multiplex PCR; TCRdb keeps only in-frame clonotypes and omits some of them. The sample includes about 280,000 clones, 65% to 90% seen only once; the top ten take 4.5% to 6%. Input material: peripheral blood. Source of these receptors: a man aged 45-65 years with active or convalescent COVID-19.

The chain carries TRBV7-2 and TRBJ2-1; 9 bases line up with TRBD1. This CDR3 region has 15 residues. The germline gives CDR1 SGHTA, CDR2 FQGNSA. Trimming took 5 bases from V and 0 from J; bases not matched to a gene: 2. The DNA for the CDR3 is TGTGCCAGCAGCCCGGACAGGGGCTCCTACAATGAGCAGTTCTTC. Translated: CASSPDRGSYNEQFF.

The J gene is TRBJ1-5, the V gene TRBV6-2 or TRBV6-3; D might be TRBD1 (5 bases). With 1 base removed from V and 4 bases from J, the gap between germline ends came to 17 bases. Germline-derived CDR1 and CDR2 are MNHEY and SVGEGT. The CDR3 length is 17 residues. This CDR3 is CASSYYRQSLRNQPQHF. The CDR3 DNA reads as TGTGCCAGCAGTTACTATAGACAGTCCCTGCGGAATCAGCCCCAGCATTTT.

The genes are TRBV14 and TRBJ2-1, with D maybe TRBD2 (5 bases). Trimming shortened V by 2 bases and J by 5 bases, and 16 bases separated the two germline ends. Germline V lookup: CDR1 SGHDN, CDR2 FVKESK. The CDR3 covers 16 residues. This CDR3 reads CASSQIYPAVDNEQFF. CDR3 sequence (DNA): TGTGCCAGCAGCCAAATTTACCCAGCGGTAGACAATGAGCAGTTCTTC.

The chain combines TRBV4-2 with TRBJ1-4, with D hard to call. The V end lost 0 bases, the J end lost 8 bases, and 4 bases lay between the germline ends. Germline V CDR1 and CDR2: LGHNA, YNFKEQ. The CDR3 sequence is 12 residues long. CDR3 sequence (DNA): TGTGCCAGCAGCCAAGATCTCGAAAAACTGTTTTTT. Translating it yields CASSQDLEKLFF.

The rearrangement links TRBV12-5 to TRBJ2-7; tentative D call: TRBD1 (6 bases). Germline CDR1 reads LGHNT; CDR2 reads FRNRAP. The CDR3 length is 12 residues. V was clipped by 3 bases and J by 6 bases, with 9 bases between them. This CDR3 is CASGFGQSEQYF. Written as DNA, the CDR3 is TGTGCTAGTGGTTTTGGACAGTCCGAGCAGTACTTC.

This chain connects TRBV7-8 to TRBJ2-1; 12 bases map to TRBD2. Per the germline V gene, CDR1 is SGHVS and CDR2 is FQNEAQ. This CDR3 has 16 amino acids. The ends lost 1 base at V and 5 bases at J; junction bases unmatched: 3. This CDR3 is CASSLVRLAGDNEQFF. The CDR3 DNA follows: TGTGCCAGCAGCTTAGTTCGACTAGCGGGAGACAATGAGCAGTTCTTC.

The chain joins TRBV3-1 (or the pseudogene TRBV3-2) to TRBJ1-4; 8 nucleotides agree with TRBD1. CDR3 length: 15 amino acids. The V segment lost 4 bases and the J segment 7 bases; nucleotides outside the gene matches: 8. CDR1 and CDR2 (germline): LGHDT, YNNKEL (reference sequence). CDR3 in amino acids: CASSRDQGAGEKLFF. The DNA for the CDR3 is TGTGCCAGCAGCCGGGATCAGGGGGCCGGTGAAAAACTGTTTTTT.

The chain recombines TRBV10-2 with TRBJ1-5, with no clear D. CDR3 length: 12 residues. Germline V gives CDR1 WSHSY, CDR2 SAAADI. Trimming left V 6 bases short and J 7 bases short, with 10 bases between. The CDR3, as DNA: TGCGCCAGCAGCGAGGTGGGCCAGCCCCAGCATTTT. It yields the protein CASSEVGQPQHF.

CDR3 amino acids: CASSLGLGSTYEQYF. CDR3 DNA: TGCGCCAGCAGCTTGGGACTTGGTTCTACCTACGAGCAGTACTTC. This chain joins TRBV5-1 and TRBJ2-7; D is undetermined. Germline CDR1 and CDR2: SGHRS and YFSETQ. The CDR3 totals 15 residues. V lost 0 bases, J lost 2 bases, and 12 bases lay in between. The full variable domain, completed using reference TRBV5-1 and TRBJ2-7, is KAGVTQTPRYLIKTRGQQVTLSCSPISGHRSVSWYQQTPGQGLQFLFEYFSETQRNKGNFPGRFSGRQFSNSRSEMNVSTLELGDSALYLCASSLGLGSTYEQYFGPGTRLTVT.

This chain uses TRBV6-5 with TRBJ1-2, with 9 bases aligning to TRBD1. The trim removed 6 bases at V and 8 bases at J, leaving 10 bases unmatched. The CDR3 extends over 14 amino acids. CDR1 is MNHEY, CDR2 SVGAGI, per germline. The CDR3: CASRSTGGGGGYTF. The CDR3 DNA is TGTGCCAGCAGATCTACAGGGGGCGGAGGGGGCTACACCTTC.

The chain employs TRBV9 and TRBJ1-2, with TRBD1 matching 8 bases. This CDR3 is 15 amino acids long. Germline values: CDR1 SGDLS, CDR2 YYNGEE. Trimming at V came to 0 bases and at J to 5 bases, leaving 6 bases not matched to a gene. As DNA, the CDR3 is TGTGCCAGCAGCGTAGGTTTGCAGGGGGCGTATGGCTACACCTTC. Translation gives CASSVGLQGAYGYTF.

The chain uses TRBV7-3 and TRBJ2-2, with D unclear. Germline V gene sequence: CDR1 SGHTA, CDR2 FQGTGA. CDR3 length: 13 residues. Trimming took 0 bases from V and 6 from J, leaving 5 bases between them. The CDR3 DNA follows: TGTGCCAGCAGCTTAACTAGTTCCGGGGAGCTGTTTTTT. As protein: CASSLTSSGELFF.

The chain combines TRBV4-2 with TRBJ2-5, with D unclear. Germline V gene sequence: CDR1 LGHNA, CDR2 YNFKEQ. V was trimmed by 1 base and J by 5 bases, leaving 17 bases between them. This CDR3 is 16 amino acids long. Here the CDR3 DNA reads TGTGCCAGCAGCCAAGGTGGAGACTTTAGATGGGAGACCCAGTACTTC. This gives the protein CASSQGGDFRWETQYF.

The chain combines TRBV3-1 (or the pseudogene TRBV3-2) with TRBJ2-2, with 11 positions matching TRBD2. There are 18 residues in the CDR3. Losses at the gene ends were 8 bases for V and 0 bases for J; bases not matched to a gene: 11. Germline CDR1 is LGHDT and CDR2 is YNNKEL (reference sequence). The CDR3 loop is CASGPVGLAESNTGELFF. The CDR3 nucleotides are TGTGCCAGCGGACCCGTGGGACTAGCGGAATCGAACACCGGGGAGCTGTTTTTT.

The chain uses TRBV29-1 and TRBJ1-1; perhaps TRBD1 as D (5 bases). Germline lookup yields CDR1 SQVTM and CDR2 ANQGSEA. The V and J ends lost 3 bases and 4 bases respectively, with 12 bases between them. This CDR3 is built from 13 residues. Here the CDR3 DNA reads TGCAGCGTTGAGACCATCGGGGGCACTGAAGCTTTCTTT. It is translated as CSVETIGGTEAFF.

The chain carries TRBV9 and TRBJ1-2; D is perhaps TRBD1 (6 bases). This CDR3 is 13 amino acids long. Deletions cut 4 bases from V and 6 bases from J, with 13 bases between. Germline V gives CDR1 SGDLS, CDR2 YYNGEE. This CDR3 reads CASSPGGADGYTF. The CDR3 coding sequence is TGTGCCAGCAGCCCCGGGGGGGCGGATGGCTACACCTTC.

This CDR3 is CASSWGTGTSEAFF. The CDR3 DNA is TGCGCCAGCAGCTGGGGGACAGGGACCTCTGAAGCTTTCTTT. V usage is TRBV5-1 and J usage is TRBJ1-1; 9 nucleotides align to TRBD1. The CDR3 has 14 amino acids. The trim removed 3 bases at V and 6 bases at J, leaving 6 bases unmatched. Germline CDR1 SGHRS, CDR2 YFSETQ.

The chain carries TRBV3-1 (or the pseudogene TRBV3-2) and TRBJ2-3; 12 nucleotides match TRBD2. Germline values: CDR1 LGHDT, CDR2 YNNKEL (reference sequence). The CDR3 extends over 16 amino acids. Trimming removed 1 base from V and 8 bases from J; junction bases left unmatched: 7. The CDR3 DNA reads as TGTGCCAGCAGCCAAGGAACTAGCGGGAGGTTGAGTACGCAGTATTTT. Translating gives CASSQGTSGRLSTQYF.

A word on this clone: Distinct nucleotide sequences in the sample also encode this CDR3. The chain recombines TRBV30 with TRBJ1-1; 9 nucleotides match TRBD1. Germline V gene sequence: CDR1 GTSNPN, CDR2 SVGIG (reference sequence). V shed 3 bases and J 7 bases; nucleotides not matched to a gene: 3. This CDR3 is built from 12 residues. The CDR3 DNA reads TGTGCCTGGAGCGGACAGGGGATTGAAGCTTTCTTT. Protein sequence: CAWSGQGIEAFF.

The genes are TRBV3-1 (or the pseudogene TRBV3-2) and TRBJ1-2, with TRBD1 matching 9 bases. Germline V gene data show CDR1 as LGHDT and CDR2 as YNNKEL (reference sequence). The CDR3 contains 14 residues. With 2 bases clipped from V and 6 bases from J, the junction kept 4 bases outside the gene matches. DNA for the CDR3: TGTGCCAGCAGCCAAAGGGGACAGGGCCATGGCTACACCTTC. This sequence encodes CASSQRGQGHGYTF.

This rearrangement joins TRBV5-1 to TRBJ2-3; D not resolved. The ends were cut back, 0 bases at V and 3 bases at J, with 5 bases in the middle. This CDR3 spans 13 amino acids. Germline loops: CDR1 SGHRS, CDR2 YFSETQ. The CDR3 DNA is TGCGCCAGCAGCTTGGTACAAACAGATACGCAGTATTTT. Its protein is CASSLVQTDTQYF.

The chain links TRBV7-8 to TRBJ2-1; 12 nucleotides agree with TRBD2. CDR1 is SGHVS and CDR2 is FQNEAQ in the germline V gene. The V gene end was trimmed by 5 bases and the J gene end by 7 bases; junction bases not matched to a gene: 9. This CDR3 has 16 residues. The CDR3 protein is CASSPLTSGGLNEQFF. The CDR3 region has the DNA TGTGCCAGCAGCCCTCTGACTAGCGGGGGCCTGAATGAGCAGTTCTTC.

The chain uses TRBV27 and TRBJ2-1, with 10 bases matching TRBD2. The V and J ends lost 7 bases and 8 bases, in that order; junction bases with no gene match: 20. This CDR3 has 18 residues. Germline values: CDR1 MNHEY, CDR2 SMNVEV (reference sequence). CDR3 bases: TGTGCCAGCATTCCCCGGTTGATAGCGGGAGGACTGGGGGATGAGCAGTTCTTC. Its translation is CASIPRLIAGGLGDEQFF.

This clone was seen only once. This sequence joins TRBV25-1 and TRBJ1-2, with 12 bases lining up with TRBD1. V lost 6 bases, J lost 4 bases, and 12 bases stayed unmatched. This CDR3 region has 17 residues. Germline V gives CDR1 MGHDK, CDR2 SYGVNS. DNA of the CDR3: TGTGCCAGCAGACCCTCCGGGACAGGGGGCATCGGCTATGGCTACACCTTC. Amino acid sequence: CASRPSGTGGIGYGYTF.

Note on this clone: One end of the junction fails to match germline, which may point to a read error. This chain connects TRBV5-1 to TRBJ1-5, with D maybe TRBD1 (5 bases). The CDR3 sequence is 11 residues long. Germline CDR1 SGHRS, CDR2 YFSETQ. The CDR3 loop reads CASSGDSPSSF. In DNA, the CDR3 is TGCGCCAGCAGCGGTGACAGCCCCAGTTCCTTT.

This clone occurred once. The chain joins TRBV29-1 to TRBJ2-7; D might be TRBD2 (5 bases). The germline gives CDR1 SQVTM, CDR2 ANQGSEA. V was clipped by 4 bases and J by 2 bases, with 15 bases between them. This CDR3 is built from 14 residues. The CDR3 DNA reads TGCAGCGTTGCCGTTGAGGGATCTACCTACGAGCAGTACTTC. It yields the protein CSVAVEGSTYEQYF.

The table lists this clone with a count of one. Other DNA sequences in the sample encode the same CDR3. The chain couples TRBV6-5 to TRBJ1-5, with D unresolved. Germline CDR1 MNHEY, CDR2 SVGAGI. The CDR3 consists of 15 residues. V was clipped by 2 bases and J by 4 bases, with 12 bases between them. This CDR3 is CASSYLPGGNQPQHF. Written as DNA, the CDR3 is TGTGCCAGCAGTTACCTTCCGGGAGGGAATCAGCCCCAGCATTTT.